This entry lists 18 T cell receptor beta chains sequenced from one sample in a study of CD8+CD57+ T cells in acquired aplastic anemia. Genomic DNA provided the template from which TCR beta VDJ and CDR3 profiles were obtained. One entry per CDR3 protein, called by TCRdb with MiXCR from the reads. The sample records some 180,000 distinct CDR3 sequences, 55% to 65% being singletons. Only patients with CD8+CD57+ cell expansion on flow cytometry were chosen for sequencing. The sample was sorted CD4+, CD8+, or CD8+CD57+ T cells (not recorded which) from PBMCs. The receptors were gathered from a human donor with aplastic anemia.

Note on this clonotype: A much larger clone differs by one base, so this may be a read error. The V and J genes are TRBV5-4 and TRBJ2-1, with 7 positions matching TRBD1. The CDR3 extends over 16 amino acids. Looked up from germline, CDR1 is SGHNT and CDR2 is YYREEE (reference sequence). The chain's CDR3 is CASSLPGQISYNEQLF. CDR3 sequence (DNA): TGTGCCAGCAGCTTGCCGGGACAGATCTCCTACAATGAGCAGCTCTTC.

The rearrangement joins TRBV20-1 to TRBJ2-5; 10 nucleotides align to TRBD1. Germline-derived CDR1 and CDR2 are DFQATT and SNEGSKA (reference sequence). The J segment lost 4 bases and the V segment lost 4 bases, leaving 24 bases of the junction unmatched. The CDR3 has 20 residues. In nucleotides, the CDR3 is TGCAGTGCTACAGACCATGGACAGGGGGGGTGGAGGGGTTTAGGAGAGACCCAGTACTTC. It encodes CSATDHGQGGWRGLGETQYF.

The chain recombines TRBV29-1 with TRBJ1-5; D is ambiguous. CDR1 and CDR2 from the germline V gene are SQVTM and ANQGSEA. The CDR3 is 13 residues long. Trimming removed 4 bases at V and 0 bases at J, with 7 bases between. The chain's CDR3 is CSVAQNSNQPQHF. The CDR3 coding sequence is TGCAGCGTTGCACAGAATAGCAATCAGCCCCAGCATTTT.

The gene calls are TRBV7-2 and TRBJ2-5; tentative D call: TRBD2 (7 bases). The CDR3 length is 15 residues. Germline V lookup: CDR1 SGHTA, CDR2 FQGNSA. The V and J ends lost 1 base and 1 base respectively, with 10 bases between them. CDR3: CASSLDGGAQETQYF. For the CDR3, the DNA is TGTGCCAGCAGCTTAGATGGGGGGGCCCAAGAGACCCAGTACTTC.

This clonotype has just one count. This chain joins TRBV5-5 and TRBJ1-3; D might be TRBD1 (6 bases). Germline CDR1 is SGHKS and CDR2 is YYEKEE (reference sequence). V was cut by 1 base and J by 3 bases, with 11 bases left in between. This CDR3 is 15 amino acids long. The DNA of the CDR3 is TGTGCCAGCAGCTTGTCGGGGGCTTATGGAAACACCATATATTTT. As protein: CASSLSGAYGNTIYF.

The chain recombines TRBV9 with TRBJ2-5; a weak D match, TRBD2 (7 bases). Germline assignment: CDR1 SGDLS and CDR2 YYNGEE. V was trimmed by 0 bases and J by 1 base, leaving 13 bases between them. The CDR3 is made up of 16 amino acids. CDR3 sequence (DNA): TGTGCCAGCAGCGTAGGAGAGGGAGGGGGCCAAGAGACCCAGTACTTC. Amino acid sequence: CASSVGEGGGQETQYF. Looking up the rest from reference TRBV9 and TRBJ2-5 gives the full variable domain: DSGVTQTPKHLITATGQRVTLRCSPRSGDLSVYWYQQSLDQGLQFLIQYYNGEERAKGNILERFSAQQFPDLHSELNLSSLELGDSALYFCASSVGEGGGQETQYFGPGTRLLVL.

This clonotype was seen a few times. The rearrangement links TRBV2 to TRBJ2-2; D may be TRBD1 (6 bases). V was shortened by 4 bases and J by 1 base, with 10 bases between the two germline ends. The CDR3 consists of 15 residues. Germline V lookup: CDR1 SNHLY, CDR2 FYNNEI. CDR3 sequence: CASSGRGGNTGELFF. The CDR3 coding sequence is TGTGCCAGCAGTGGTCGAGGGGGGAACACCGGGGAGCTGTTTTTT.

The chain employs TRBV10-3 and TRBJ1-3, with D possibly TRBD1 on 6 matching bases. V shed 4 bases and J shed 11 bases, with 15 bases lying between them. The CDR3 totals 13 residues. Germline values: CDR1 ENHRY, CDR2 SYGVKD. The CDR3 is CAISVPYREAIYF. The CDR3 DNA sequence: TGTGCCATCAGTGTCCCTTACAGGGAAGCCATATATTTT.

The chain joins TRBV29-1 to TRBJ1-2; no firm D call. Looked up from germline, CDR1 is SQVTM and CDR2 is ANQGSEA. Trimming left V 3 bases short and J 5 bases short, with 16 bases between. This CDR3 has 14 residues. In nucleotides, the CDR3 is TGCAGCGTTGACGGAGGTCAGGCTGGTTATGGCTACACCTTC. This encodes CSVDGGQAGYGYTF.

This clonotype was seen at least ten times. V gene TRBV20-1 combines with J gene TRBJ2-7; D is undetermined. Per the germline V gene, CDR1 is DFQATT and CDR2 is SNEGSKA (reference sequence). The CDR3 extends over 14 amino acids. The V end was cut by 0 bases, the J end by 4 bases, with 13 bases between. This chain's CDR3 is CSARDPLHRYEQYF. CDR3 sequence (DNA): TGCAGTGCTAGAGATCCGTTACACCGTTACGAGCAGTACTTC.

This clonotype showed up just a few times. The genes are TRBV7-9 and TRBJ1-1; D unresolved. V lost 5 bases and J 2 bases, leaving 9 bases between the germline ends. Germline CDR1 and CDR2: SEHNR and FQNEAQ (reference sequence). This CDR3 is built from 13 residues. The CDR3 reads CASSQIANTEAFF. The CDR3 DNA is TGTGCCAGCAGCCAAATAGCAAACACTGAAGCTTTCTTT.

The chain joins TRBV10-2 to TRBJ2-7, with a weak D call TRBD1 (6 bases). V lost 8 bases to trimming and J lost 8 bases, with 22 bases between them. CDR1 WSHSY and CDR2 SAAADI come from the germline V gene. The CDR3 is 14 residues long. The CDR3 is CASVTQGLYSQQYF. Written as DNA, the CDR3 is TGCGCCAGCGTCACACAGGGTCTCTATTCCCAGCAGTACTTC.

Turning to this clonotype: At one end the junction does not follow the germline gene, possibly because of a read error. J is TRBJ2-3 and V is TRBV2; 8 bases are a match to TRBD2. The CDR3 loop spans 14 amino acids. Germline values: CDR1 SNHLY, CDR2 FYNNEI. The CDR3 spells CASREAGETDTQYF. The CDR3 DNA follows: TGTGCCAGCAGAGAAGCGGGAGAAACAGATACGCAGTATTTT.

This chain connects TRBV12-3 or TRBV12-4 to TRBJ1-2, with 7 bases fitting TRBD1. The CDR3 is 11 amino acids. V shed 7 bases, J shed 8 bases, and the junction held 4 bases outside the gene matches. The CDR3, as DNA: TGTGCCAGCACCGACAGGGACGGCTACACCTTC. This encodes CASTDRDGYTF.

In its sample, this clonotype was seen many times. The V call is TRBV10-2, the J call TRBJ2-7; D is possibly TRBD2 (5 bases). Germline V lookup: CDR1 WSHSY, CDR2 SAAADI. V dropped 6 bases and J dropped 1 base, with 16 bases sitting between them. The CDR3 is 15 residues long. The CDR3 nucleotides are TGCGCCAGCAGCGAACGACCAGCGGAGTCCTACGAGCAGTACTTC. Its protein is CASSERPAESYEQYF.

This chain connects TRBV20-1 to TRBJ1-4, with a possible D match to TRBD1 (6 bases). Germline loops: CDR1 DFQATT, CDR2 SNEGSKA (reference sequence). Deletions cut 6 bases from V and 8 bases from J, with 19 bases between. This CDR3 is built from 14 residues. The CDR3 region is CSARSGGGIEKLFF. In DNA, the CDR3 is TGCAGTGCCAGGAGCGGGGGCGGAATCGAAAAACTGTTTTTT.

The chain uses TRBV2 and TRBJ2-7; 8 bases map to TRBD1. V trimming: 6 bases; J trimming: 5 bases; junction bases outside the gene matches: 9. Germline V gives CDR1 SNHLY, CDR2 FYNNEI. CDR3 length: 14 residues. CDR3 residues: CASSFQGAGDEQYF. Written as DNA, the CDR3 is TGTGCCAGCAGCTTTCAGGGGGCTGGGGACGAGCAGTACTTC.

This chain links TRBV20-1 with TRBJ2-7, with no clear D. This CDR3 is 10 amino acids long. Germline loops: CDR1 DFQATT, CDR2 SNEGSKA (reference sequence). V lost 5 bases, J lost 6 bases, and 8 bases lay in between. In DNA, the CDR3 is TGCAGTGCTGGTGACATCGAGCAGTACTTC. Translated: CSAGDIEQYF.